This T cell receptor beta chain was recorded in a study of T-cell memory formation after mild COVID-19. Study overall: Across donors, TCR clusters were largely donor specific.

Study-wide findings and caveats: The second-wave clones peaking on day 37 were not confirmed as SARS-CoV-2-specific.

TCRdb reprocessed the 5' RACE reads via MiXCR and lists one record per CDR3 protein. This sample has about 290,000 distinct CDR3 sequences, with roughly 15% found just once. As regards this clonotype: What it binds is unknown.

The germline gives CDR1 MNHNS, CDR2 SASEGT. V shed 1 base and J 6 bases; nucleotides not matched to a gene: 2. This CDR3 has 14 residues. This TCR was sampled from a man aged 18 to 29 who had mild COVID-19 (a few samples of this study predate the infection). Cell type and time point are not known. J is TRBJ1-5 and V is TRBV6-1, with TRBD1 matching 8 bases. The sequenced material came from PBMCs or a T cell subset sorted from them (not recorded which). The CDR3 sequence: CASSEGTGTQPQHF. CDR3 DNA: TGTGCCAGCAGTGAAGGGACAGGGACTCAGCCCCAGCATTTT.